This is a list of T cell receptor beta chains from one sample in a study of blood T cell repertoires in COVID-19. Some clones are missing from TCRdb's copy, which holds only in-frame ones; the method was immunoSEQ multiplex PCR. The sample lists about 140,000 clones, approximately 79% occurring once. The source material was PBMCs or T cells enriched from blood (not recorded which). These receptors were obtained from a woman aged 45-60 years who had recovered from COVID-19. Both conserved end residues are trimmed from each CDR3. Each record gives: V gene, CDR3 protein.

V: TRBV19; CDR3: ASWQGHGYT
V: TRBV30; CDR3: AWSSGQLNTEAF
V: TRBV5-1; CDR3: ASSLPGTGGLGGQY
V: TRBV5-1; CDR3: ASSLSAIYGYT
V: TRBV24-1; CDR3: ATSEGGYSNQPQH
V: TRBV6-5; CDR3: ASSALLGPGQPQH
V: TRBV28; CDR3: ASTQGLDYGYT
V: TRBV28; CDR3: ASSFSMSSYEQY
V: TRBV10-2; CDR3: ASRAGQGAYGYT
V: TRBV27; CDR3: ASSFRDTDTQY
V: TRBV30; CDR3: AWSVPRSNQPQH
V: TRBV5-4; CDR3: ASSWAGSEAF
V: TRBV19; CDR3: ASSPGQNYGYT
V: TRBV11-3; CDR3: ASSTGIPAYEQY
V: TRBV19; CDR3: ASSMRYNYGYT
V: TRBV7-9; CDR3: ASSLGGTNEKLF
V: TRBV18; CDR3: ASSLRRVNRDRNYYGYT
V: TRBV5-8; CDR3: ASSSFPNQPQH
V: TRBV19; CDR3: ASSMVGQGSNQPQH
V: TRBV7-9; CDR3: ASSSPDRSSYNSPLH
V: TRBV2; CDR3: ASSEADRDAYNEQF
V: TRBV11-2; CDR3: ASREPTGQY
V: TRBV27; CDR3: ASSSRLQETQY
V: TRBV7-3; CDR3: ASSLRQGPLGEQY
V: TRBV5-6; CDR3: ASSLRPGPTQPQH
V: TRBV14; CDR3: ASSQILAGARKY
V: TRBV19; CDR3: ASSVSGQPLYNEQF
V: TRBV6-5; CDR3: ASTIDDRGLREQY
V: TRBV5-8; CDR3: ASSPRTGTNEKLF
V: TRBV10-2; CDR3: ASTATQVLDGYT
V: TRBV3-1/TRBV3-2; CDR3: ASSQATGYNSPLH
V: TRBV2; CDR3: ASSDTSSPLH
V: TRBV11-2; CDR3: ASSLDLWQGTFTEAF
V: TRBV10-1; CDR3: ASSESSGGARTEQF
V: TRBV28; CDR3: ASSPFGGIANYGYT
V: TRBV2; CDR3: ASSDGVIAGVYEQY
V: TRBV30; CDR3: AWREARGSYNEQF
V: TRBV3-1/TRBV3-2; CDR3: ASSQSSGNEQY
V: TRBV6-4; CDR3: ASSVPGSSGNTIY
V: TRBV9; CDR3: ASSPVVDSTGGYT
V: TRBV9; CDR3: ASSVGGGMAMEQF
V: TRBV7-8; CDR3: ASSPLRVSGNTIY